This T cell receptor (beta chain) emerged from a study of shared clonotypes between healthy human individuals. Study conclusions and caveats: It was observed that about 5% of naive CD4 clonotypes were shared across a handful of donors.

Deep was the level at which the assay was run. Here immunoSEQ multiplex PCR was the method, and the copy in TCRdb shows in-frame clones only, minus some. This sample yields approximately 1.4 million clones, of which 95% to 99% are seen a single time; around 0.45% belongs to the top ten. The germline gives CDR1 MNHNS, CDR2 SASEGT. Trimming pared 5 bases from V and 12 bases from J, leaving 14 bases between. This CDR3 is 12 amino acids long. A remark on this clone: Its antigen is not known.

The receptor's source is a man aged 25 to 40 in good health. Sequencing input: naive CD4+ T cells sorted from blood. The subset: CD45RA+ positively selected. The chain combines TRBV6-1 with TRBJ2-1; maybe TRBD1 (6 bases). CDR3 nucleotide sequence: TGTGCCAGCAGTAACAGGGCTCTCGGGCAGTTCTTC. Protein sequence: CASSNRALGQFF.